This TCR beta chain was sequenced in a study of blood T cell repertoires in COVID-19. Trimming at V came to 4 bases and at J to 7 bases, leaving 5 bases not matched to a gene. There are 14 residues in the CDR3. Germline values: CDR1 MNHEY, CDR2 SVGEGT. In the original processing: From reference gene primer amplification, estimates of nucleated cell counts were derived. Here immunoSEQ multiplex PCR was the method, and the copy in TCRdb shows in-frame clones only, minus some. V, J and clone size are taken as reported in that table, and D and trimming were inferred from the DNA itself. The profile shows tens of thousands of clones, about 91% of them singletons.

This sequence was found in an elderly woman with acute or convalescent COVID-19. Sequencing was carried out using peripheral blood. The chain has TRBV6-2 or TRBV6-3 and TRBJ2-1, with 9 bases aligning to TRBD2. The CDR3 DNA sequence: TGTGCCAGCAGTTTTCGCGGGGGGGCTAATGAGCAGTTCTTC. Translation: CASSFRGGANEQFF.